This entry lists 14 T cell receptor beta chains sequenced from one sample in a study of T cell changes during pregnancy in multiple sclerosis (dated by TCRdb to about 2019). Libraries were made using the immunoSEQ multiplex PCR assay. The table was pulled from immuneACCESS by TCRdb, which kept in-frame rearrangements only. Such tables lose some clones; where checked, under half of the loss comes from unresolved V genes, and the rest has no known cause. The sample records around 52,000 clones, 80% to 90% of which are singletons. Of the sample, approximately 5.3% falls within the top ten clones. Sequences were obtained from peripheral blood from another person, used as feeder cells. The receptors shown here come from a human donor whose cells served as feeder cells for cultures in a pregnancy study.

This chain joins TRBV5-8 and TRBJ2-7; no firm D call. Between the trimmed V and J ends, which lost 0 bases and 2 bases, there was a span of 9 bases. CDR3 size: 14 residues. Looked up from germline, CDR1 is SGHTS and CDR2 is YDEGEE. CDR3 coding DNA: TGTGCCAGCAGCTTGGAGCGTGTTACCTACGAGCAGTACTTC. Its protein is CASSLERVTYEQYF.

The chain combines TRBV5-1 with TRBJ2-5; D ambiguous. The germline gives CDR1 SGHRS, CDR2 YFSETQ. V was cut by 3 bases and J by 1 base, with 1 base left in between. The length of the CDR3 is 11 residues. The CDR3 nucleotides are TGCGCCAGCAGCTCCCAAGAGACCCAGTACTTC. This codes for CASSSQETQYF.

The rearrangement uses TRBV6-5 and TRBJ2-7, with TRBD2 matching over 12 bases. Germline values: CDR1 MNHEY, CDR2 SVGAGI. This CDR3 is 14 amino acids long. V gave up 6 bases and J gave up 4 bases; unmatched junction bases: 4. CDR3 amino acids: CASRPGTSGYEQYF. CDR3 sequence (DNA): TGTGCCAGCAGACCCGGGACTAGCGGGTACGAGCAGTACTTC.

The rearrangement joins TRBV5-1 to TRBJ2-3; D is uncertain. Trimming pared 0 bases from V and 2 bases from J, leaving 7 bases between. This CDR3 has 14 amino acids. Germline V CDR1 and CDR2: SGHRS, YFSETQ. CDR3 protein: CASSLGLNTDTQYF. CDR3 nucleotide sequence: TGCGCCAGCAGCTTGGGACTTAACACAGATACGCAGTATTTT. Using reference TRBV5-1 and TRBJ2-3 for the parts outside the CDR3, the full variable domain is KAGVTQTPRYLIKTRGQQVTLSCSPISGHRSVSWYQQTPGQGLQFLFEYFSETQRNKGNFPGRFSGRQFSNSRSEMNVSTLELGDSALYLCASSLGLNTDTQYFGPGTRLTVL.

This chain links TRBV27 with TRBJ1-5; 8 positions match TRBD1. Germline CDR1 and CDR2: MNHEY and SMNVEV (reference sequence). Trimming cost V 5 bases and J 5 bases; bases outside gene matches: 14. The CDR3 covers 17 residues. CDR3 in amino acids: CASSPPPRRGRDQPQHF. In DNA form, the CDR3 reads TGTGCCAGCAGTCCGCCTCCTCGCAGGGGGCGTGATCAGCCCCAGCATTTT.

This clone was seen just once. This chain links TRBV5-1 with TRBJ1-4; the D is unclear. Trimming shortened V by 0 bases and J by 7 bases, and 10 bases separated the two germline ends. Per germline, CDR1 SGHRS and CDR2 YFSETQ. This CDR3 is 14 amino acids long. The CDR3: CASSLAPEGEKLFF. The CDR3 DNA reads TGCGCCAGCAGCTTGGCCCCTGAAGGTGAAAAACTGTTTTTT.

This sequence joins TRBV6-1 and TRBJ1-5, with D maybe TRBD1 (5 bases). Germline values: CDR1 MNHNS, CDR2 SASEGT. V dropped 0 bases and J dropped 3 bases, with 15 bases sitting between them. The CDR3 runs 17 residues. The CDR3 loop is CASSEAPLGAINQPQHF. In nucleotides, the CDR3 is TGTGCCAGCAGTGAAGCCCCTCTCGGGGCCATCAATCAGCCCCAGCATTTT.

The CDR3 DNA is TGTGCCAGCAGACAGGGTTTGAACACTGAAGCTTTCTTT. Translation: CASRQGLNTEAFF. This chain uses TRBV7-3 with TRBJ1-1, with D possibly TRBD1 on 6 matching bases. The CDR3 contains 13 residues. V was pared by 6 bases and J by 0 bases, with 8 bases between. Germline values: CDR1 SGHTA, CDR2 FQGTGA.

The gene calls are TRBV25-1 and TRBJ2-3; TRBD1 aligns across 9 bases. The CDR3 is made up of 16 amino acids. The germline CDR1 and CDR2 sequences are MGHDK and SYGVNS. Losses at the gene ends were 1 base for V and 6 bases for J; bases not matched to a gene: 8. This CDR3 is CASSEWAGQGPDTQYF. CDR3 nucleotide sequence: TGTGCCAGCAGTGAATGGGCGGGACAGGGACCCGATACGCAGTATTTT.

This rearrangement joins TRBV15 to TRBJ2-1; 12 bases fit TRBD2. After removal of 2 bases from V and 2 bases from J, the junction contained 1 base not matched to a gene. The CDR3 has 16 amino acids. Germline V gives CDR1 LNHNV, CDR2 YYDKDF (reference sequence). The CDR3 is CATSRWTSGAYNEQFF. The CDR3 DNA is TGTGCCACCAGCAGATGGACTAGCGGGGCCTACAATGAGCAGTTCTTC.

This clone was observed once. The chain employs TRBV5-1 and TRBJ2-2; TRBD1 agrees at 10 bases. Germline lookup yields CDR1 SGHRS and CDR2 YFSETQ. J was trimmed by 2 bases and V by 4 bases; bases with no gene match: 5. This CDR3 spans 16 amino acids. The CDR3 coding sequence is TGCGCCAGCAGCCCGGGACAGGGGCCTAACACCGGGGAGCTGTTTTTT. As protein: CASSPGQGPNTGELFF. Looking up the rest from reference TRBV5-1 and TRBJ2-2 gives the full variable domain: KAGVTQTPRYLIKTRGQQVTLSCSPISGHRSVSWYQQTPGQGLQFLFEYFSETQRNKGNFPGRFSGRQFSNSRSEMNVSTLELGDSALYLCASSPGQGPNTGELFFGEGSRLTVL.

The gene calls are TRBV9 and TRBJ2-6, with TRBD1 identical over 7 bases. The germline V gene has CDR1 SGDLS and CDR2 YYNGEE. The CDR3 runs to 19 residues. Unmatched junction bases numbered 11, after V lost 2 bases and J lost 0 bases. CDR3: CASSVGTAVSLSGANVLTF. The CDR3 nucleotides are TGTGCCAGCAGCGTCGGGACAGCTGTATCCCTCTCTGGGGCCAACGTCCTGACTTTC.

The gene calls are TRBV6-1 and TRBJ1-2; no reliable D call. From germline, CDR1 is MNHNS and CDR2 SASEGT. The CDR3 is 14 residues long. The germline V and J ends were trimmed by 0 bases and 4 bases, with 9 bases remaining between them. The CDR3 is CASSEALQRYGYTF. The CDR3, as DNA: TGTGCCAGCAGTGAAGCGTTACAACGCTATGGCTACACCTTC.

The rearrangement links TRBV6-1 to TRBJ1-2; D call uncertain. CDR1 and CDR2 (germline): MNHNS, SASEGT. This CDR3 is 14 amino acids long. V was shortened by 4 bases and J by 3 bases, with 12 bases between the two germline ends. CDR3 nucleotide sequence: TGTGCCAGCAGTGGTGGTGGAGATGACTATGGCTACACCTTC. It encodes CASSGGGDDYGYTF.